A selection of T cell receptor beta chains follows, all from one sample in a study of CD8+ T cells in alopecia areata. Generated by immunoSEQ multiplex PCR, the TCRdb table keeps only in-frame clones and is missing some. The sample contains roughly 3,600 clones, 70% to 75% of which appear only once. The sequenced sample was skin. The receptors come from a human donor in good health. CDR3s include the opening cysteine and the closing phenylalanine or tryptophan. A D gene is named only where the DNA matches it firmly. Rows may omit the clone size; those that give it use once, few, many or a size class.

>NA|NA|TRBJ1-1|TRBV11-3
TGTGCCAGCAGCTTAGGGGGTCGGGCGAGCGAAGCTTTCTTT
CASSLGGRASEAFF
>NA|TRBD1|TRBJ1-6|TRBV27
TGTGCCAGCAGTTCCCGATCGGGACAGGATCGATCCTCCTATAATTCACCCCTCCACTTT
CASSSRSGQDRSSYNSPLHF
>NA|NA|TRBJ2-3|TRBV6-6
TGTGCCAGCAGTGGACGAGCGGCGAGCACAGGTACGCAGTATTTT
CASSGRAASTGTQYF
>few|NA|TRBJ2-1|TRBV7-3
TGTGCCAGCAGCTTACCAGGGTTCGGCAATGAGCAGTTCTTC
CASSLPGFGNEQFF
>NA|NA|TRBJ2-3|TRBV6-1
TGTGCCAGCAGTGAGGTACACCAGGTTAGCACAGATACGCAGTATTTT
CASSEVHQVSTDTQYF
>NA|NA|TRBJ2-5|TRBV4-1
TGCGCCAGCAGCTCTAGTTCGGTTCTTGGGCAAGAGACCCAGTACTTC
CASSSSSVLGQETQYF
>NA|NA|TRBJ2-2|TRBV6-6
TGTGCCAGCAGCCCCAGGGGAGGGGGAACCGGGGAGCTGTTTTTT
CASSPRGGGTGELFF
>few|TRBD2|TRBJ2-2|TRBV13
TGTGCCAGCAGCATCACGGGGGGGGCCGGGGAGCTGTTTTTT
CASSITGGAGELFF
>once|TRBD2|TRBJ2-1|TRBV5-4
TGTGCCAGCAGCCTTCAATCCGGGACTAGCTCCTACAATGAGCAGTTCTTC
CASSLQSGTSSYNEQFF
>once|NA|TRBJ2-3|TRBV5-1
TGCGCCAGCAGCGTGGAGGCGGATACGCAGTATTTT
CASSVEADTQYF
>once|NA|TRBJ2-7|TRBV29-1
TGCAGCGTTGAATCCGCCGGGGTTCGCGAGCAGTACTTC
CSVESAGVREQYF
>few|TRBD2|TRBJ2-5|TRBV29-1
TGCAGCGTCGGACTAGCGGGGGGCCAAGAGACCCAGTACTTC
CSVGLAGGQETQYF
>NA|NA|TRBJ2-2|TRBV5-1
TGCGCCAGCAGCTTGGCGAGTGCAAACACCGGGGAGCTGTTTTTT
CASSLASANTGELFF
>NA|TRBD1|TRBJ2-1|TRBV15
TGTGCCACCAGCAGAGATGAAAGGGGGCCGGTAGGTGAGCAGTTCTTC
CATSRDERGPVGEQFF
>NA|TRBD1|TRBJ1-1|TRBV18
TGTGCCAGCTCACCATGGCAGGGGGACACTGAAGCTTTCTTT
CASSPWQGDTEAFF
>NA|NA|TRBJ2-7|TRBV19
TGTGCCAGTAGTCAGGGGTACGCCTACGAGCAGTACTTC
CASSQGYAYEQYF
>large|NA|TRBJ2-3|TRBV2
TGTGCCAGCACCCCCCGCGGGTTCGCAGATACGCAGTATTTT
CASTPRGFADTQYF
>NA|NA|TRBJ1-2|TRBV18
TGTGCCAGCTCACCACCGGTCACAACAGAGGGCTATGGCTACACCTTC
CASSPPVTTEGYGYTF
>NA|NA|TRBJ2-1|TRBV10-1
TGCGCCAGCAGTGAGTCCGGGGTTTCTAGCAGGAATGAGCAGTTCTTC
CASSESGVSSRNEQFF
>NA|TRBD1|TRBJ1-2|TRBV5-8
TGTGCCAGCAACACGGATCCAGGGGGTGACTATGGCTACACCTTC
CASNTDPGGDYGYTF
>NA|NA|TRBJ2-5|TRBV11-2
TGTGCCAGCAGTTTGGGTCTCCAGGGGTACCAAGAGACCCAGTACTTC
CASSLGLQGYQETQYF
>NA|TRBD1|TRBJ1-2|TRBV6-6
TGTGCCAGCAGTTACTCGGGACAGACCTATGGCTACACCTTC
CASSYSGQTYGYTF
>NA|TRBD2|TRBJ2-1|TRBV4-2
TGTGCCAGCAGCCAAGATAGCGGGGGTTCCTACAATGAGCAGTTCTTC
CASSQDSGGSYNEQFF
>once|NA|TRBJ1-5|TRBV6-1
TGTGCCAGCAGTGAATCCGGGAATCAGCCCCAGCATTTT
CASSESGNQPQHF
>NA|NA|TRBJ2-6|TRBV6-5
TGTGCCAGCAGTTACAAGGGGCCTGGGGCCAACGTCCTGACTTTC
CASSYKGPGANVLTF
>NA|NA|TRBJ1-1|TRBV6-5
TGTGCCAGCAGTTCAAGGGGCCCCCGTGAAGCTTTCTTT
CASSSRGPREAFF
>few|TRBD1|TRBJ1-6|TRBV19
TGTGCCACCGCAGGGGGCCCAGGCGGTTCACCCCTCCACTTT
CATAGGPGGSPLHF
>NA|NA|TRBJ2-3|TRBV19
TGTGCCAGTGGCCGGGACATGGAAGTTACGCAGTATTTT
CASGRDMEVTQYF
>NA|TRBD1|TRBJ1-1|TRBV2
TGTGCCAGCAGTGACGGGACAGGGGGTTTTCGAGCTTTCTTT
CASSDGTGGFRAFF
>NA|NA|TRBJ1-2|TRBV2
TGTGCCAGCAGTGAGTGGGTTGGGTACAATGGCTACACCTTC
CASSEWVGYNGYTF
>NA|TRBD1|TRBJ2-3|TRBV7-6
TGTGCCAGCAGCTTAGCAGCAGGGGGCGGGTCAGATACGCAGTATTTT
CASSLAAGGGSDTQYF
>NA|TRBD1|TRBJ1-3|TRBV4-1
TGCGCCAGCAGCCAAGATACCGGGACAGGGGAAAACACCATATATTTT
CASSQDTGTGENTIYF
>few|NA|TRBJ2-1|TRBV6-5
TGTGCCAGCAGTTCTCACAATGAGCAGTTCTTC
CASSSHNEQFF
>NA|NA|TRBJ1-5|TRBV10-1
TGCGCCACCCTTGAGGAACGGGGGAAATATAGCAATCAGCCCCAGCATTTT
CATLEERGKYSNQPQHF
>NA|NA|TRBJ2-5|TRBV13
TGTGCCAGCAGCCTAGCTAGCTTCAAAGAGACCCAGTACTTC
CASSLASFKETQYF
>NA|NA|TRBJ1-1|TRBV12-5
TGTGCTAGTGGGTGGGGGCGAGGAGAAGCTTTCTTT
CASGWGRGEAFF
>few|NA|TRBJ1-1|TRBV18
TGTGCCAGCTCACCCCGGGACGCGTATTTGAACACTGAAGCTTTCTTT
CASSPRDAYLNTEAFF
>NA|NA|TRBJ1-1|TRBV7-9
TGTGCCAGCACCCAGGGCAGGGCGGACACTGAAGCTTTCTTT
CASTQGRADTEAFF
>NA|TRBD1|TRBJ2-5|TRBV10-3
TGTGCCATCAGTCCCACAGGGGGCGAGGGGGGAACCCAAGAGACCCAGTACTTC
CAISPTGGEGGTQETQYF
>NA|NA|TRBJ1-2|TRBV14
TGTGCCAGCAGCCAAGGACGGAACTATGGCTACACCTTC
CASSQGRNYGYTF
>NA|NA|TRBJ2-2|TRBV7-9
TGTGCCACACAACCCTTCGTTCCGGGCGGGGAGCTGTTTTTT
CATQPFVPGGELFF
>once|NA|TRBJ2-1|TRBV19
TGTGCCAGTAGTGACTGGAATGAGCAGTTCTTC
CASSDWNEQFF
>NA|NA|TRBJ1-1|TRBV23-1
TGCGCCAGACCGGTAGGGACTGAAGCTTTCTTT
CARPVGTEAFF
>NA|NA|TRBJ1-1|TRBV6-6
TGTGCCAGCAGTCCTTGGGGGGATCGCACTGAAGCTTTCTTT
CASSPWGDRTEAFF
>NA|NA|TRBJ1-2|TRBV6-6
TGTGCCAGCAGCCCAACCTCGGCGTTAGCTAACTATGGCTACACCTTC
CASSPTSALANYGYTF
>NA|TRBD2|TRBJ2-4|TRBV27
TGTGCCAGCAGTTGGACTAGCGAAGGCATTCAGTACTTC
CASSWTSEGIQYF
>NA|NA|TRBJ2-6|TRBV12-2
TGTGCAAGTCGCTTTACGACGACTCCCACACAAAGTCGGGCCAACGTCCTGACTTTC
CASRFTTTPTQSRANVLTF
>NA|NA|TRBJ2-2|TRBV2
TGTGCCAGCTATCCCACGGTGGGCGACACCGGGGAGCTGTTTTTT
CASYPTVGDTGELFF
>NA|NA|TRBJ1-1|TRBV12-5
TGTGCTAGTGGTATCTCTTGGACTGAAGCTTTCTTT
CASGISWTEAFF
>NA|NA|TRBJ1-2|TRBV2
TGTGCCCAAAGGGGCCTCGACTATGGCTACACCTTC
CAQRGLDYGYTF
>NA|NA|TRBJ1-1|TRBV21-1
TGTGCCAGCAGCAAGGGGAGGACTGAAGCTTTCTTT
CASSKGRTEAFF
>NA|NA|TRBJ1-2|TRBV5-6
TGTGCCAGCAGCTCCGACGGGCCCGGACCGCACTATGGCTACACCTTC
CASSSDGPGPHYGYTF
>NA|NA|TRBJ1-1|TRBV19
TGTGCCAGCCTGGGGCCTTTTAACACTGAAGCTTTCTTT
CASLGPFNTEAFF
>NA|TRBD1|TRBJ1-5|TRBV30
TGTGCCTGGAAGACAGGGGCGGAAAGTCAGCCCCAGCATTTT
CAWKTGAESQPQHF